This entry is about one T cell receptor (beta chain). What this receptor recognizes is not known. Per-base quality was not reported, and no clone a single base away is much larger than it. The entry originates in a study of regulatory T cells in long-lasting Graves disease (TCRdb year 2021). Describing the broader study: Persistent Graves' disease was defined as antithyroid drug treatment for over 5 years with persistently positive TSH receptor autoantibodies. In the clinical cohort, patients with persistent Graves' disease had used antithyroid drugs for an average of about 10.3 years. A total of about 33 samples were covered by TCR sequencing, comprising some 13 persistent and roughly 20 newly diagnosed Graves' disease patients. The study took place in China and was registered as a clinical trial. Peripheral blood TCR sequencing and RNA sequencing compared persistent Graves' disease patients with newly diagnosed Graves' disease patients.

Interpreted using the paper, the time point label stands for: persistent/refractory GD, antithyroid drugs over 5 years with positive TRAb. For both TCR sequencing and RNA sequencing, RNA was extracted from PBMCs using TRIzol. Graves' disease was diagnosed according to American Thyroid Association guidelines. Patients for the study were recruited at an endocrinology department in Xi'an, China. Each patient gave 7 to 9.5 milliliters of peripheral blood, collected in an EDTA anticoagulant tube. Ficoll Paque Plus density gradient separation was used to isolate PBMCs, and no further T cell sorting was done. An Agilent 2100 Bioanalyzer and agarose gel were used to assess RNA quality, and a NanoDrop 2000 was used to measure RNA concentration. Study-level results and caveats: Persistent patients shared more public clonotypes among themselves (approximately 2,500) than newly diagnosed patients did (nearly 1,000). Lower TCR Shannon entropy and fewer highly expanded clones were observed in persistent Graves' disease patients than in newly diagnosed patients, which suggested clonal expansion. Sequencing and analysis were restricted to the TCR beta chain. The authors acknowledged the small sample size as a limitation that may reduce accuracy. Because the primary lesion, thyroid tissue, could not be accessed, the study looked at peripheral blood alone.

Libraries came from multiplex PCR. TCRdb names Illumina HiSeq 4000 as the instrument used. iRepertoire HTBI primers and Arm-PCR amplification of CDR3 regions were used to construct TCR beta libraries. Gel purification was performed on PCR products prior to sequencing. As for how the authors treated the data: A total of fewer than 70 TRBV and 14 TRBJ segments were identified across samples and were used for gene usage analysis of CDR3 amino acid clonotypes. Filtered high-quality paired reads were merged into contigs using COPE and FqMerger. Contigs were aligned with BLAST to IMGT TRBV, TRBD and TRBJ reference genes, and CDR3 was defined per IMGT. Highly expanded clones were defined as clonotypes with a frequency above 0.1%. Shannon entropy served as the measure of repertoire diversity, while the Gini coefficient captured V-J evenness. Clonotypes shared by more than one individual were considered public. In TCRdb, the public reads were trimmed at Q25 with fastp and aligned with MiXCR, with productive beta chains retained. Rows are unified per CDR3 protein, each entry keeping the most common DNA and genes. The V and J calls shown here were made by TCRdb, not taken from the authors' results. The sample profile shows some 430,000 distinct CDR3 sequences; around a fifth of them were found once. Jointly, the top ten make up around 7% of the sample.

Sample: peripheral blood mononuclear cells (PBMCs), taken when the disease was refractory, from a patient treated with antithyroid drugs. The origin of this receptor is a female donor with Graves disease.

DNA sequence: TGTGCCAGCAGCCCCGGACTAGCGGGGGCAGGGGACGAGCAGTACTTC. This yields the protein CASSPGLAGAGDEQYF. The rearranged chain carries TRBV5-6 and TRBJ2-7, with TRBD2 matching 13 junction bases. The CDR3 numbers 16 residues from cysteine through phenylalanine. Only CDR3 DNA remains: 48 bases, in frame from the first base. CDR1 and CDR2 are drawn from the germline V gene: SGHDT, YYEEEE. Clipping removes 4 bases from V and 5 bases from J, with 9 as the unmatched junction base count.